Presented here are 3 T cell receptor beta chains from one specimen sequenced in a study of shared clonotypes between healthy human individuals. The data were produced by immunoSEQ multiplex PCR, yet TCRdb's version contains in-frame clones alone and is incomplete. The table lists 900,000 to 1,200,000 clones, roughly 74% of them singletons. The material sequenced was memory CD4+ T cells from PBMCs. The subset here: CD45RA-negative fraction. The receptor set was obtained from a man aged 18 to 29 in good health. Some clones in this sample may be carry-over from other donors' samples.

This clone came up a few times. The sample has other DNA sequences that encode this CDR3 too. This chain connects TRBV2 to TRBJ2-1; the D is unclear. The V end was cut by 8 bases, the J end by 4 bases, with 6 bases between. The CDR3 runs to 11 residues. Germline V gene data show CDR1 as SNHLY and CDR2 as FYNNEI. CDR3 coding DNA: TGTGCCAGCTCCGAGTACAATGAGCAGTTCTTC. This sequence encodes CASSEYNEQFF.

The rearrangement links TRBV7-3 to TRBJ1-1; 7 bases are shared with TRBD1. The V segment lost 4 bases and the J segment 5 bases; nucleotides outside the gene matches: 13. CDR3 length: 16 amino acids. Germline V lookup: CDR1 SGHTA, CDR2 FQGTGA. CDR3 in DNA: TGTGCCAGCAGCTCAAAAGGGCTAGGGGGCGGAACTGAAGCTTTCTTT. This codes for CASSSKGLGGGTEAFF.

The chain is built from TRBV11-3 and TRBJ1-1; 7 nucleotides match TRBD1. The CDR3 extends over 16 amino acids. V trimming: 1 base; J trimming: 4 bases; junction bases outside the gene matches: 9. Germline V lookup: CDR1 SGHNT, CDR2 YENEEA. The CDR3 DNA follows: TGTGCCAGCAGCTTAGTAATGGGACAGCCGCTCACTGAAGCTTTCTTT. The encoded protein is CASSLVMGQPLTEAFF.